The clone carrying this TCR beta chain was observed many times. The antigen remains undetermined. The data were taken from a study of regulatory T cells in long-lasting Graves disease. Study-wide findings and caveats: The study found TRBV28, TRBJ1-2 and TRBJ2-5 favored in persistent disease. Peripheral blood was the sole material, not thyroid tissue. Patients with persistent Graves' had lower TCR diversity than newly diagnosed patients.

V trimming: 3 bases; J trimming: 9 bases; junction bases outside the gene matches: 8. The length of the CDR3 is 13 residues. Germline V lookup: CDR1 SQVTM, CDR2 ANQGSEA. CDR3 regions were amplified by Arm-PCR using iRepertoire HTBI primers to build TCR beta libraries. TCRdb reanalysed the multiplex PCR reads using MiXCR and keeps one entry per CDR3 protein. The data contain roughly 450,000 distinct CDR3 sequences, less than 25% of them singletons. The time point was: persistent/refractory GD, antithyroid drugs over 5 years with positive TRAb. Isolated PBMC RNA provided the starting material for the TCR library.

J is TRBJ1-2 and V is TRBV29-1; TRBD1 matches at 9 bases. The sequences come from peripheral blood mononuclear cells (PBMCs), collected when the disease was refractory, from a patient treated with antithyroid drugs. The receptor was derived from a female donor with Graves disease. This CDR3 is CSVEDRGLGSYTF. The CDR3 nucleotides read TGCAGCGTTGAGGACAGGGGCTTGGGAAGCTACACCTTC.